Reported below is one T cell receptor beta chain. Genes here carry mouse names. The observed sequence ends 1 residue before the CDR3 terminus, with the missing tail filled in from the germline J gene. Time point described: mouse harvest day 14 after allogeneic transplant. Each mouse received 10^7 T-cell-depleted marrow cells plus 10^6 splenic CD5+ T cells by tail vein. This sample was included in a study of tissue T cells after allogeneic stem cell transplantation. Assay: immunoSEQ multiplex PCR; the TCRdb copy retains only in-frame clones and omits some. The sample holds some 700 clones, 45% to 55% seen once. The V end was cut by 1 base, the J end by 2 bases, with 4 bases between. There are 13 residues in the CDR3. Germline CDR1 reads SGHSN; CDR2 reads HYEKVE.

The sequenced sample consisted of liver tissue. The clonotype was recovered from a female BALB/c mouse given C57BL/6 T cells with graft-versus-host disease after an allogeneic hematopoietic cell transplant. The rearrangement links TRBV12-1 to TRBJ1-4; D is unclear. The CDR3 sequence is CASSLTSNERLFF. The covered CDR3 bases are TGTGCCAGCTCTCTGACATCCAACGAAAGATTATTT.